The clone carrying this T cell receptor (beta chain) was seen repeatedly, ten times or more. Its antigen is as yet unknown. MiXCR, applied by TCRdb to the multiplex PCR reads, yields one record per CDR3 protein. Altogether approximately 200,000 distinct CDR3 sequences are present, about 32% being singletons, with the ten largest covering 4.3%. The lymph nodes were axillary draining lymph nodes from breast cancer patients. These data belong to a study of breast tumors, draining lymph nodes, adjacent tissues. Study results and caveats: Data fit most tumor T cells coming from lymph node, expanding in tumor.

CDR3 length: 16 residues. The V gene's germline CDR1 is SNHLY and CDR2 FYNNEI. The V and J ends lost 10 bases and 3 bases, in that order; junction bases with no gene match: 15. The sample was axillary lymph node tissue. This receptor was taken from a female donor with breast cancer. Some clones in this sample may be carry-over from other donors' samples. V and J are TRBV2 and TRBJ1-5; 7 nucleotides match TRBD1. In nucleotides, the CDR3 is TGTGCCACCTGGGGGCGCAGGGGGGAGGACAATCAGCCCCAGCATTTT. Its translation: CATWGRRGEDNQPQHF.